The next 11 T cell receptor beta chains were all read from a single sample in a study of metastatic and nonmetastatic thyroid tumors. No patient had received any treatment before thyroid surgery. Via MiXCR, TCRdb re-called the PCR reads. The sample includes more than 10,000 clones, roughly 21% of them seen just once. The sequencing input was adjacent normal tissue. Every receptor here comes from a female donor with papillary thyroid cancer or a benign thyroid nodule (not recorded which). Some clones in this sample may be carry-over from other donors' samples.

By sample fraction, this clone is medium-sized. Other nucleotide sequences in the sample specify the same CDR3. V gene TRBV6-1 combines with J gene TRBJ1-3; the D is unclear. V lost 6 bases to trimming and J lost 2 bases, with 14 bases between them. Germline V gene lookup returns CDR1 MNHNS and CDR2 SASEGT. The CDR3 runs 15 residues. The CDR3, as DNA: TGTGCCAGCAGACACGACAAGGGAGCTGGAAACACCATATATTTT. This gives the protein CASRHDKGAGNTIYF.

This clone was seen just once. The chain recombines TRBV9 with TRBJ2-3, with D perhaps matching TRBD2 (6 bases). The CDR3 is 15 residues long. Between the trimmed V and J ends, which lost 6 bases and 3 bases, there was a span of 17 bases. Germline loops: CDR1 SGDLS, CDR2 YYNGEE. CDR3 sequence: CASTMWGSGTDTQYF. The CDR3 DNA is TGTGCCAGCACCATGTGGGGGAGCGGGACAGATACGCAGTATTTT.

The genes are TRBV10-1 and TRBJ2-3, with 14 positions matching TRBD2. The CDR3 has 19 amino acids. In germline, CDR1 is WNHNN, CDR2 SYGVQD (reference sequence). V shed 4 bases, J shed 2 bases, and the junction held 11 bases outside the gene matches. This CDR3 reads CASSGPTSGRAYDTDTQYF. The CDR3, as DNA: TGCGCCAGCAGTGGGCCGACTAGCGGGAGGGCCTATGACACAGATACGCAGTATTTT.

By share of the sample, this clone is medium-sized. The V and J genes are TRBV11-3 and TRBJ2-7; D is perhaps TRBD1 or TRBD2 (5 bases each). V lost 5 bases and J 3 bases, leaving 14 bases between the germline ends. Germline V gives CDR1 SGHNT, CDR2 YENEEA. This CDR3 spans 14 amino acids. CDR3 region: CASSVPGRGYEQYF. In DNA form, the CDR3 reads TGTGCCAGCAGCGTCCCGGGACGCGGCTACGAGCAGTACTTC.

Ten or more counts support this clone. The CDR3 sequence is CASSAITYDGQGVTDTQYF. DNA for the CDR3: TGTGCCAGCAGCGCTATAACGTACGACGGGCAGGGGGTAACAGATACGCAGTATTTT. The chain employs TRBV7-9 and TRBJ2-3; 7 bases are a match to TRBD1. This CDR3 spans 19 amino acids. V was clipped by 5 bases and J by 3 bases; unmatched bases: 20. CDR1 and CDR2 (germline): SEHNR, FQNEAQ (reference sequence).

This clone occurred a few times. The rearrangement joins TRBV28 to TRBJ1-2; D is perhaps TRBD1 (6 bases). Germline-derived CDR1 and CDR2 are MDHEN and SYDVKM. V was pared by 7 bases and J by 3 bases, with 12 bases between. CDR3 length equals 13 residues. CDR3 region: CASTGGLDYGYTF. CDR3 DNA sequence: TGTGCCAGCACCGGGGGGCTAGACTATGGCTACACCTTC.

Concerning this clone itself: This likely comes from a read error, as the CDR3 has no conserved phenylalanine or tryptophan at its end. The V call is TRBV6-1, the J call TRBJ2-7; D perhaps matches TRBD1 (5 bases). Germline assignment: CDR1 MNHNS and CDR2 SASEGT. The V end lost 7 bases, the J end lost 3 bases, and 22 bases lay between the germline ends. The CDR3 consists of 16 residues. CDR3 nucleotides: TGTGCCAGCATGAGAATATCGACAGAAGCAGACTACGAGCAGTACTGC. This codes for CASMRISTEADYEQYC.

The genes are TRBV28 and TRBJ2-2; 8 bases match TRBD2. The CDR3 contains 18 residues. Germline CDR1 MDHEN, CDR2 SYDVKM. The V segment lost 6 bases and the J segment 6 bases; nucleotides outside the gene matches: 18. The CDR3 DNA reads as TGTGCCAGCAGCCTGTTTGGGGGTGCGGGGGGCCGGGCCGGGGAGCTGTTTTTT. It codes for CASSLFGGAGGRAGELFF.

This clone occurred many times. The chain uses TRBV5-6 and TRBJ2-1; no reliable D call. Trimming took off 5 bases at V and 3 bases at J, with 12 bases between the two ends. The CDR3 loop spans 14 amino acids. The germline V gene has CDR1 SGHDT and CDR2 YYEEEE. The CDR3 sequence is CASSPQWYYNEQFF. CDR3 nucleotide sequence: TGTGCCAGCAGTCCTCAGTGGTACTACAATGAGCAGTTCTTC.

This clone is classed as medium-sized. This rearrangement joins TRBV2 to TRBJ2-5, with D unresolved. Deletions cut 6 bases from V and 0 bases from J, with 8 bases between. The germline gives CDR1 SNHLY, CDR2 FYNNEI. This CDR3 region has 13 residues. In nucleotides, the CDR3 is TGTGCCAGCAGACACCAGAACCAAGAGACCCAGTACTTC. This codes for CASRHQNQETQYF.

This chain uses TRBV19 with TRBJ1-2; D is perhaps TRBD1 (6 bases). This CDR3 is built from 12 residues. The V and J ends lost 6 bases and 4 bases respectively, with 9 bases between them. Per germline, CDR1 LNHDA and CDR2 SQIVND (reference sequence). Here the CDR3 DNA reads TGTGCCAGTAGAACAGGGCTCTATGGCTACACCTTC. Protein product: CASRTGLYGYTF.